One sample yielded the 20 T cell receptor beta chains listed below, sequenced in a study of blood T cell repertoires in COVID-19. Assay: immunoSEQ multiplex PCR; the TCRdb copy retains only in-frame clones and omits some. The data hold some 270,000 clones, with 80% to 90% observed a single time. Sequencing was done on a sample of PBMCs or T cells enriched from blood (not recorded which). Source of these receptors: a woman younger than 45 who had recovered from COVID-19.

The V gene is TRBV27, the J gene TRBJ1-4; TRBD1 matches 7 bases. CDR1 and CDR2 (germline): MNHEY, SMNVEV (reference sequence). V gave up 2 bases and J gave up 11 bases; unmatched junction bases: 11. The CDR3 is 15 residues long. CDR3 DNA: TGTGCCAGCAGTTTAACTTCCAGGGACAGCGGGAAACTGTTTTTT. Amino acid sequence: CASSLTSRDSGKLFF. Using reference TRBV27 and TRBJ1-4 for the parts outside the CDR3, the full variable domain is EAQVTQNPRYLITVTGKKLTVTCSQNMNHEYMSWYRQDPGLGLRQIYYSMNVEVTDKGDVPEGYKVSRKEKRNFPLILESPSPNQTSLYFCASSLTSRDSGKLFFGSGTQLSVL.

This chain connects TRBV5-1 to TRBJ1-2, with 9 positions matching TRBD1. Trimming removed 0 bases from V and 4 bases from J; junction bases left unmatched: 4. In germline, CDR1 is SGHRS, CDR2 YFSETQ. The CDR3 has 15 amino acids. The CDR3 coding sequence is TGCGCCAGCAGCTTGGACAGGGGGCGCGGCTATGGCTACACCTTC. It encodes CASSLDRGRGYGYTF.

The chain joins TRBV9 to TRBJ2-2; the D is unclear. In germline, CDR1 is SGDLS, CDR2 YYNGEE. The CDR3 loop spans 13 amino acids. Trimming took off 4 bases at V and 2 bases at J, with 6 bases between the two ends. The CDR3 DNA sequence: TGTGCCAGCAGCACCACTAACACCGGGGAGCTGTTTTTT. Translated: CASSTTNTGELFF.

V is TRBV30 and J is TRBJ1-1; D uncertain. The CDR3 spans 12 residues. CDR1 is GTSNPN, CDR2 SVGIG, per germline (reference sequence). Trimming shortened V by 1 base and J by 1 base, and 4 bases separated the two germline ends. In DNA, the CDR3 is TGTGCCTGGAGTGCACAGAACACTGAAGCTTTCTTT. Translated, it gives CAWSAQNTEAFF.

The sample holds one count of this clone. This chain joins TRBV30 and TRBJ1-2, with no clear D. Germline V lookup: CDR1 GTSNPN, CDR2 SVGIG (reference sequence). The CDR3 is 14 amino acids. Trimming pared 4 bases from V and 1 base from J, leaving 13 bases between. For the CDR3, the DNA is TGTGCCTGGACGGAGGATAGGTATAACTATGGCTACACCTTC. This encodes CAWTEDRYNYGYTF.

This chain connects TRBV6-6 to TRBJ2-2; possibly TRBD2 for D (6 bases). There are 15 residues in the CDR3. Germline CDR1 is MNHNY and CDR2 is SVGAGI (reference sequence). V was trimmed by 5 bases and J by 6 bases, leaving 16 bases between them. The chain's CDR3 is CASSPPGLPAGELFF. Here the CDR3 DNA reads TGTGCCAGCAGTCCTCCGGGACTTCCCGCCGGGGAGCTGTTTTTT.

This clone was seen many times. The rearrangement uses TRBV28 and TRBJ2-7, with D perhaps TRBD2 (6 bases). Germline CDR1 MDHEN, CDR2 SYDVKM. The CDR3 covers 15 residues. Trimming removed 6 bases from V and 8 bases from J, with 23 bases in between. CDR3 nucleotide sequence: TGTGCCAGCAGGTTCAGAGGAGGGGCCACCCGTCAGCAGTACTTC. Protein: CASRFRGGATRQQYF.

The chain joins TRBV5-5 to TRBJ2-7; a possible D gene is TRBD1 (5 bases). Trimming removed 4 bases at V and 2 bases at J, with 16 bases between. This CDR3 spans 15 amino acids. Germline V CDR1 and CDR2: SGHKS, YYEKEE (reference sequence). Written as DNA, the CDR3 is TGTGCCAGCAGCCTCGACAGCGCCACTACCTACGAGCAGTACTTC. This translates into CASSLDSATTYEQYF.

This clone has only a few counts. The V call is TRBV10-3, the J call TRBJ1-5, with D possibly matching TRBD1 (6 bases). V was cut by 4 bases and J by 5 bases, with 12 bases left in between. CDR1 is ENHRY, CDR2 SYGVKD, per germline. The CDR3 length is 14 residues. CDR3 region: CAISVNREYQPQHF. For the CDR3, the DNA is TGTGCCATCAGTGTGAACAGGGAGTATCAGCCCCAGCATTTT.

The chain combines TRBV7-9 with TRBJ1-2; tentative D call: TRBD1 (6 bases). Germline V gene sequence: CDR1 SEHNR, CDR2 FQNEAQ (reference sequence). Trimming took 4 bases from V and 6 from J, leaving 21 bases between them. The CDR3 has 16 residues. DNA for the CDR3: TGTGCCAGCAGCTCCGATCTGGGGACAAGGGAACATGGCTACACCTTC. Translated: CASSSDLGTREHGYTF.

This chain joins TRBV9 and TRBJ2-5; the D is unclear. The CDR3 covers 13 residues. CDR1 and CDR2 (germline): SGDLS, YYNGEE. V shed 0 bases and J shed 4 bases, with 7 bases lying between them. DNA of the CDR3: TGTGCCAGCAGCGTAGGAGATCGAGAGACCCAGTACTTC. Protein: CASSVGDRETQYF.

This clone was observed once. The chain joins TRBV4-1 to TRBJ2-3, with 7 bases matching TRBD2. Germline V CDR1 and CDR2: MGHRA, YSYEKL. V shed 4 bases and J 4 bases; nucleotides not matched to a gene: 8. The CDR3 extends over 15 amino acids. CDR3 DNA: TGCGCCAGCAGCCCGATCGGGGAGGGGCCAGATACGCAGTATTTT. Protein sequence: CASSPIGEGPDTQYF.

The chain combines TRBV19 with TRBJ2-5, with D tentatively TRBD1 (6 bases). Germline-derived CDR1 and CDR2 are LNHDA and SQIVND (reference sequence). The V gene lost 4 bases and the J gene lost 5 bases, with 20 bases spanning the gap. CDR3 length: 16 amino acids. CDR3: CASSTGGGRGFETQYF. The CDR3 DNA reads as TGTGCCAGTAGTACTGGAGGCGGCAGGGGCTTCGAGACCCAGTACTTC. Filled out from reference TRBV19 and TRBJ2-5, the complete variable domain reads DGGITQSPKYLFRKEGQNVTLSCEQNLNHDAMYWYRQDPGQGLRLIYYSQIVNDFQKGDIAEGYSVSREKKESFPLTVTSAQKNPTAFYLCASSTGGGRGFETQYFGPGTRLLVL.

V gene TRBV28 combines with J gene TRBJ2-6; D remains unclear. V was shortened by 5 bases and J by 3 bases, with 8 bases between the two germline ends. The germline V gene has CDR1 MDHEN and CDR2 SYDVKM. This CDR3 is built from 14 residues. CDR3 sequence: CASSPSVGANVLTF. DNA of the CDR3: TGTGCCAGCAGTCCTAGTGTTGGGGCCAACGTCCTGACTTTC.

The rearrangement joins TRBV5-6 to TRBJ2-1, with D perhaps matching TRBD1 (8 bases). V gave up 2 bases and J gave up 8 bases, with 20 bases separating them. Germline CDR1 reads SGHDT; CDR2 reads YYEEEE. CDR3 length: 16 amino acids. CDR3 coding DNA: TGTGCCAGCAGCTTCAGGTCAACAGGGGGGGCGGATGAGCAGTTCTTC. Residues: CASSFRSTGGADEQFF.

The chain couples TRBV27 to TRBJ2-5; 11 nucleotides align to TRBD1. The junction had 17 bases not matched to a gene; V was cut back by 6 bases and J by 5 bases. Per the germline V gene, CDR1 is MNHEY and CDR2 is SMNVEV (reference sequence). The CDR3 contains 18 residues. The CDR3 here is CASSSIRRQGQGEETQYF. CDR3 coding DNA: TGTGCCAGCAGCAGTATACGAAGACAGGGACAGGGGGAGGAGACCCAGTACTTC.

This clone has a single count. The chain is built from TRBV2 and TRBJ2-1; perhaps TRBD2 as D (5 bases). CDR1 is SNHLY, CDR2 FYNNEI, per germline. The CDR3 has 17 amino acids. Between the trimmed V and J ends, which lost 0 bases and 0 bases, there was a span of 12 bases. This CDR3 is CASSEADFLGSYNEQFF. Here the CDR3 DNA reads TGTGCCAGCAGTGAAGCGGACTTCCTCGGCTCCTACAATGAGCAGTTCTTC.

The chain couples TRBV3-1 (or the pseudogene TRBV3-2) to TRBJ1-3; a possible D gene is TRBD1 (6 bases). V lost 5 bases and J lost 4, with 12 bases in between. Germline V lookup: CDR1 LGHDT, CDR2 YNNKEL (reference sequence). This CDR3 region has 14 residues. The CDR3 spells CASSEFGQGNTIYF. The DNA for the CDR3 is TGTGCCAGCAGCGAATTCGGACAGGGAAACACCATATATTTT.

The V gene is TRBV2, the J gene TRBJ2-1; no clear D gene. This CDR3 comprises 13 residues. Trimming removed 3 bases from V and 4 bases from J, with 7 bases in between. Germline CDR1 and CDR2: SNHLY and FYNNEI. In DNA, the CDR3 is TGTGCCAGCAGTGAGGTACAGTACAATGAGCAGTTCTTC. This translates into CASSEVQYNEQFF. Based on the CDR3 plus reference TRBV2 and TRBJ2-1, the full variable domain is EPEVTQTPSHQVTQMGQEVILRCVPISNHLYFYWYRQILGQKVEFLVSFYNNEISEKSEIFDDQFSVERPDGSNFTLKIRSTKLEDSAMYFCASSEVQYNEQFFGPGTRLTVL.

The rearrangement joins TRBV4-1 to TRBJ1-3; TRBD1 is a possible D gene (5 bases). Germline V lookup: CDR1 MGHRA, CDR2 YSYEKL. Trimming cost V 0 bases and J 4 bases, with 13 bases left between them. CDR3 length equals 16 residues. The CDR3 protein is CASSQDQAGVGNTIYF. The DNA of the CDR3 is TGCGCCAGCAGCCAAGATCAGGCGGGGGTCGGAAACACCATATATTTT.